The 2 T cell receptor beta chains listed next were all sequenced from one sample in a study of control samples from healthy donors and cancer patients. Data came from immunoSEQ multiplex PCR; TCRdb stores just in-frame clones and leaves some out. The sample yields around 41,000 clones, 83% seen once. Sequencing was carried out using PBMCs. The receptors come from a woman aged 60-75 years with lung cancer.

The chain carries TRBV19 and TRBJ1-3; D gene ambiguous. Germline CDR1 and CDR2: LNHDA and SQIVND (reference sequence). CDR3 length equals 16 residues. The V end lost 4 bases, the J end lost 3 bases, and 16 bases lay between the germline ends. The chain's CDR3 is CASSTRTGDIGNTIYF. The CDR3 coding sequence is TGTGCCAGTAGTACCCGGACGGGTGATATTGGAAACACCATATATTTT.

V usage is TRBV4-1 and J usage is TRBJ1-5, with a weak D call TRBD1 (5 bases). CDR3 length: 17 residues. V lost 0 bases to trimming and J lost 3 bases, with 15 bases between them. Germline values: CDR1 MGHRA, CDR2 YSYEKL. CDR3 protein: CASSQEDLGTLNQPQHF. The CDR3 nucleotides are TGCGCCAGCAGCCAAGAGGATCTCGGGACCCTCAATCAGCCCCAGCATTTT.